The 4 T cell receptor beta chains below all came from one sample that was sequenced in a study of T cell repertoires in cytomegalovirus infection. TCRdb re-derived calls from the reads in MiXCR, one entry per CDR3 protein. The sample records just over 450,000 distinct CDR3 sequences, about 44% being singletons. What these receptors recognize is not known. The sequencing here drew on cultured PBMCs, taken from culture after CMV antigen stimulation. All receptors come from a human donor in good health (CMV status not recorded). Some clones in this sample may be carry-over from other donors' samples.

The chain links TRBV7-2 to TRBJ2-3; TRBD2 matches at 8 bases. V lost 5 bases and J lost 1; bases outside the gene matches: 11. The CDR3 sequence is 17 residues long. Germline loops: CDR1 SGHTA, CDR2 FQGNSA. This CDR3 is CASSPRLTSGGTDTQYF. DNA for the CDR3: TGTGCCAGCAGCCCCCGCCTAACTAGCGGTGGCACAGATACGCAGTATTTT. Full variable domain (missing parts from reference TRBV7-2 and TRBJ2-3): GAGVSQSPSNKVTEKGKDVELRCDPISGHTALYWYRQSLGQGLEFLIYFQGNSAPDKSGLPSDRFSAERTGGSVSTLTIQRTQQEDSAVYLCASSPRLTSGGTDTQYFGPGTRLTVL.

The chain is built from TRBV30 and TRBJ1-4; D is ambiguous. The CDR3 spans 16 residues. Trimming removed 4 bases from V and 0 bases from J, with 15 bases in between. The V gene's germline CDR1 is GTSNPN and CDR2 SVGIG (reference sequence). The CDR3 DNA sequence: TGTGCCTGGATGCGGGGAGTCTATTCAACTAATGAAAAACTGTTTTTT. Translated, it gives CAWMRGVYSTNEKLFF.

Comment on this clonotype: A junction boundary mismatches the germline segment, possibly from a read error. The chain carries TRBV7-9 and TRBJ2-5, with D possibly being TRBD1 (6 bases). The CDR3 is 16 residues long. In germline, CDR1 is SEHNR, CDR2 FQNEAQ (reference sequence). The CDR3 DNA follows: TGTGCCAGCAGCTTGCCCCCCAGGGGCGACCAGGAGACCCAGTACTTC. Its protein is CASSLPPRGDQETQYF.

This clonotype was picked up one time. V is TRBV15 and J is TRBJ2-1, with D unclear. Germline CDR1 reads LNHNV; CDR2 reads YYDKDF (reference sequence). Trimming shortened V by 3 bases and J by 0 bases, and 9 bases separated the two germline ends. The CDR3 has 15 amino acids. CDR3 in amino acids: CATSSKGSSYNEQFF. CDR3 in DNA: TGTGCCACCAGCAGTAAGGGAAGCTCCTACAATGAGCAGTTCTTC. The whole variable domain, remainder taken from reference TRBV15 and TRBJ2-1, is DAMVIQNPRYQVTQFGKPVTLSCSQTLNHNVMYWYQQKSSQAPKLLFHYYDKDFNNEADTPDNFQSRRPNTSFCFLDIRSPGLGDTAMYLCATSSKGSSYNEQFFGPGTRLTVL.